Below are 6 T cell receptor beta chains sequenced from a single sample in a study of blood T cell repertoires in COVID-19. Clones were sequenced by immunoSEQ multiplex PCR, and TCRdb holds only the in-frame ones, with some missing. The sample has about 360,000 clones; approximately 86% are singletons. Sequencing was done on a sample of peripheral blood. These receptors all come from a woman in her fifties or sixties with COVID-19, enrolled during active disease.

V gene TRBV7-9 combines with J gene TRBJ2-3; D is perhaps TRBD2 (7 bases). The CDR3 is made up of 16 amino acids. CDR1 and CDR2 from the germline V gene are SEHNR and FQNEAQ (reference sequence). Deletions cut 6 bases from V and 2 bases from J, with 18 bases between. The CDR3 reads CASSPTVGGPTDTQYF. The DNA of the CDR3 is TGTGCCAGCAGTCCAACGGTGGGGGGGCCCACAGATACGCAGTATTTT. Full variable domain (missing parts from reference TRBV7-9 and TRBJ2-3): DTGVSQNPRHKITKRGQNVTFRCDPISEHNRLYWYRQTLGQGPEFLTYFQNEAQLEKSRLLSDRFSAERPKGSFSTLEIQRTEQGDSAMYLCASSPTVGGPTDTQYFGPGTRLTVL.

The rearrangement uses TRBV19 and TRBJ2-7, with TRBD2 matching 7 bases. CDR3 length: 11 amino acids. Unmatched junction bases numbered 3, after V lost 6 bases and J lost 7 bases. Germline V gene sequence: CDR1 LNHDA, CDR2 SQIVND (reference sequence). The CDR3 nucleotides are TGTGCCAGTAGGGGAGGGGAGGAGCAGTACTTC. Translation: CASRGGEEQYF.

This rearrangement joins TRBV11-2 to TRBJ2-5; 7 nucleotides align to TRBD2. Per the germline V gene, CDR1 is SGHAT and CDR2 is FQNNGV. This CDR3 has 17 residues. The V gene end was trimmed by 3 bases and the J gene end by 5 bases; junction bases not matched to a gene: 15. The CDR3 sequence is CASSFSLAKYTWETQYF. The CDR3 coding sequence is TGTGCCAGCAGCTTCTCACTAGCGAAATATACCTGGGAGACCCAGTACTTC. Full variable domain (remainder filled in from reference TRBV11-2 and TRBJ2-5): EAGVAQSPRYKIIEKRQSVAFWCNPISGHATLYWYQQILGQGPKLLIQFQNNGVVDDSQLPKDRFSAERLKGVDSTLKIQPAKLEDSAVYLCASSFSLAKYTWETQYFGPGTRLLVL.

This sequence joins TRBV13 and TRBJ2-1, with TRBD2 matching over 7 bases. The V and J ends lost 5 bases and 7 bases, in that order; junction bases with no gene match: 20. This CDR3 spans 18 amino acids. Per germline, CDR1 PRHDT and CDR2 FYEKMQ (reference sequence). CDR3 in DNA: TGTGCCAGCAGCCCGCTTTTTGGCGGGGGAATCCGTTGGAATGAGCAGTTCTTC. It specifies CASSPLFGGGIRWNEQFF.

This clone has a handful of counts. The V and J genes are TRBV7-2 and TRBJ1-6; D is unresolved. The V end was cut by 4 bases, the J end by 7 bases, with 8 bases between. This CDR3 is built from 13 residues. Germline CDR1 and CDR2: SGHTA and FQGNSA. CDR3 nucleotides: TGTGCCAGCAGCTCTCTCCTAAATTCACCCCTCCACTTT. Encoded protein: CASSSLLNSPLHF.

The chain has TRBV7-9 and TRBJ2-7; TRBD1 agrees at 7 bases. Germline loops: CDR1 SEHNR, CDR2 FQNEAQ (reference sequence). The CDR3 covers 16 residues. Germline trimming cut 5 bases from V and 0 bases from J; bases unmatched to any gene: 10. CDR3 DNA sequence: TGTGCCAGCAGCCCCCGGGACAGCGGTGACTCCTACGAGCAGTACTTC. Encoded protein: CASSPRDSGDSYEQYF. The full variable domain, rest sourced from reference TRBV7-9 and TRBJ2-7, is DTGVSQNPRHKITKRGQNVTFRCDPISEHNRLYWYRQTLGQGPEFLTYFQNEAQLEKSRLLSDRFSAERPKGSFSTLEIQRTEQGDSAMYLCASSPRDSGDSYEQYFGPGTRLTVT.